The rows below give T cell receptor beta chains drawn from one sample of a study of CD8+ T cells in alopecia areata. Data came from immunoSEQ multiplex PCR; TCRdb stores just in-frame clones and leaves some out. The sample includes 250,000 to 300,000 clones, nearly 60% seen only once; the top ten take over 1.5%. This material consisted of CD4+ T cells sorted from blood, taken at week 24, from a patient treated with tofacitinib. The receptor source for this set is a human donor with alopecia areata. CDR3s include the opening cysteine and the closing phenylalanine or tryptophan. D genes are given only for firm matches. Size is omitted from some rows. Given values are once, few, many or a class for expanded clones.

abundance	j_gene	d_gene	v_gene	len	CDR3nt	CDR3aa
.	TRBJ1-5	TRBD1	TRBV30	15	TGTGCCTGGAGTTCGGGACAGTATAGCAATCAGCCCCAGCATTTT	CAWSSGQYSNQPQHF
.	TRBJ2-7	TRBD1	TRBV29-1	12	TGCAGCGTTCGGGACAGCTATTACGAGCAGTACTTC	CSVRDSYYEQYF
.	TRBJ2-3	.	TRBV10-3	14	TGTGCCATCAGTGCGACAGTCTACACAGATACGCAGTATTTT	CAISATVYTDTQYF
.	TRBJ1-5	.	TRBV27	15	TGTGCCTCCCGGACTCTCGGGGGAGGCGTCGGGCCCCAGCATTTT	CASRTLGGGVGPQHF
few	TRBJ1-1	TRBD1	TRBV4-1	16	TGCGCCAGCAGCCAAGATAGAGGGGGCATGAACACTGAAGCTTTCTTT	CASSQDRGGMNTEAFF
.	TRBJ2-3	TRBD2	TRBV29-1	13	TGCAGCGTCTACGGGGGGGCAACAGATACGCAGTATTTT	CSVYGGATDTQYF
.	TRBJ1-6	.	TRBV10-3	17	TGTGCCATCAGTGACTCCAGACCCGAACGGTATAATTCACCCCTCCACTTT	CAISDSRPERYNSPLHF
once	TRBJ1-2	.	TRBV7-8	13	TGTGCCAGCAGCTTAGGCCGGAGCTATGGCTACACCTTC	CASSLGRSYGYTF
.	TRBJ1-2	TRBD1	TRBV4-1	14	TGCGCCAGCAGCCAAGAGGGACAGCACTATGGCTACACCTTC	CASSQEGQHYGYTF
.	TRBJ2-7	.	TRBV29-1	11	TGCAGCGTTGACGGCCTCGACGAGCAGTACTTC	CSVDGLDEQYF
.	TRBJ1-5	TRBD1	TRBV28	16	TGTGCCAGCAGAGCCCGGACAGGTAAAAGCAATCAGCCCCAGCATTTT	CASRARTGKSNQPQHF
.	TRBJ1-2	TRBD1	TRBV18	14	TGTGCCAGCTCACCACCCGGGACAGGGGATGGCTACACCTTC	CASSPPGTGDGYTF
.	TRBJ2-3	TRBD2	TRBV9	16	TGTGCCAGCAGCGTAACCCTAGCGGGGAACACAGATACGCAGTATTTT	CASSVTLAGNTDTQYF
.	TRBJ1-2	.	TRBV5-1	13	TGCGCCAGCTCCCCTCGGGGAAGCTATGGCTACACCTTC	CASSPRGSYGYTF
.	TRBJ2-2	.	TRBV30	15	TGTGCCTGGAGTGCCCGAAGCAGGTTGACCGGGGAGCTGTTTTTT	CAWSARSRLTGELFF
few	TRBJ1-2	.	TRBV23-1	15	TGCGCCAGCACTGGGGGTGGCAGGCCGTCCTATGGCTACACCTTC	CASTGGGRPSYGYTF
few	TRBJ2-3	.	TRBV6-6	15	TGTGCCAGCAGTTACAGTCAGGGAAGGGGAGATACGCAGTATTTT	CASSYSQGRGDTQYF
.	TRBJ1-6	.	TRBV7-9	14	TGTGCCAGCAGCCCGTCCTCCTATAATTCACCCCTCCACTTT	CASSPSSYNSPLHF
.	TRBJ1-2	TRBD1	TRBV25-1	14	TGTGCCAGCAGACAGACAGGGGGGGAACATGGCTACACCTTC	CASRQTGGEHGYTF
.	TRBJ2-5	TRBD1	TRBV5-4	14	TGTGCCAGCAGCTTTGTAGACAGGGAAGAGACCCAGTACTTC	CASSFVDREETQYF
once	TRBJ2-7	.	TRBV7-9	16	TGTGCCAGCAGCCAACCTCGGGGGAGTTTGGACTACGAGCAGTACTTC	CASSQPRGSLDYEQYF
.	TRBJ2-6	.	TRBV7-9	16	TGTGCCAGCACCCCGGGACGTACCTCTGGGGCCAACGTCCTGACTTTC	CASTPGRTSGANVLTF
.	TRBJ2-1	TRBD2	TRBV9	16	TGTGCCAGCAGCGTAGCTACCGGGTTAGCGGGGAATGAGCAGTTCTTC	CASSVATGLAGNEQFF
once	TRBJ2-3	.	TRBV5-1	15	TGCGCCAGCAGCTTGGACCCCGGGCAGACAGATACGCAGTATTTT	CASSLDPGQTDTQYF
.	TRBJ1-2	.	TRBV10-2	13	TGCGCCAGCAGTCCTGGACAGAACTATGGCTACACCTTC	CASSPGQNYGYTF
.	TRBJ2-5	TRBD2	TRBV5-4	18	TGTGCCAGCAGCTTGGGTAGACTAGCGGGGGCCCTGACGGAGACCCAGTACTTC	CASSLGRLAGALTETQYF
.	TRBJ2-7	.	TRBV29-1	14	TGCAGCGTGGAACAGGGTAATGGTCCCTACGAGCAGTACTTC	CSVEQGNGPYEQYF
few	TRBJ2-5	TRBD2	TRBV4-2	15	TGTGCCAGCAGCCTTAGCGGGGGGACCGAAGAGACCCAGTACTTC	CASSLSGGTEETQYF
few	TRBJ2-7	TRBD2	TRBV7-2	15	TGTGCCAGCAGAGACCCTAGCGGGGGGGTGAAGGAGCAGTACTTC	CASRDPSGGVKEQYF
medium-sized	TRBJ2-4	TRBD1	TRBV28	14	TGTGCCAGCAGTCCTCCGGGACAGGCAGGCATTCAGTACTTC	CASSPPGQAGIQYF
.	TRBJ2-1	TRBD2	TRBV5-4	18	TGTGCCAGCAGCCTCGACCGATTGGGACTAGCAAGAGGGGGAGAGCAGTTCTTC	CASSLDRLGLARGGEQFF
.	TRBJ1-2	TRBD1	TRBV2	15	TGTGCCAGCAGAGACCGGACAGGGATTAACTATGGCTACACCTTC	CASRDRTGINYGYTF
.	TRBJ1-1	.	TRBV5-8	16	TGTGCCAGCACGACCCGACCCTTCATTATAAACACTGAAGCTTTCTTT	CASTTRPFIINTEAFF
few	TRBJ2-6	.	TRBV5-1	16	TGCGCCAGCAGACAGGGTATACTCTCCGGGGCCAACGTCCTGACTTTC	CASRQGILSGANVLTF
.	TRBJ2-3	.	TRBV5-1	16	TGCGCCAGCAGCTTGGTCCCCGCTAGTGGGGTGGATACGCAGTATTTT	CASSLVPASGVDTQYF
.	TRBJ2-4	.	TRBV10-3	17	TGTGCCATCAGTGAGTCGACTGGACTTCTAGCCAAAAACATTCAGTACTTC	CAISESTGLLAKNIQYF
.	TRBJ2-7	.	TRBV6-5	13	TGTGCCAGCAGGCCCGGGGGCCGTGGGGAGCAGTACTTC	CASRPGGRGEQYF
.	TRBJ1-1	.	TRBV28	12	TGTGCCAGCAGTTTGAGGAACACTGAAGCTTTCTTT	CASSLRNTEAFF
.	TRBJ1-1	.	TRBV27	12	TGTGCCAGCAGCCAAAGGAACACTGAAGCTTTCTTT	CASSQRNTEAFF
.	TRBJ2-3	.	TRBV30	14	TGTGCCTGGAAAGGGGGGACCAGCACAGATACGCAGTATTTT	CAWKGGTSTDTQYF
.	TRBJ2-1	.	TRBV7-2	12	TGTGCCAGCAGCTCCAGTGGCTTCGAGCAGTTCTTC	CASSSSGFEQFF
few	TRBJ1-2	TRBD1	TRBV5-6	12	TGTGCCAGCAGCAAAGACAGGGCTGGCTACACCTTC	CASSKDRAGYTF
.	TRBJ2-5	.	TRBV11-1	13	TGTGCCAGCAGCTCCCGGGACCCAGAGACCCAGTACTTC	CASSSRDPETQYF
.	TRBJ2-7	.	TRBV29-1	10	TGCAGCGTTGGCGGTTACGAGCAGTACTTC	CSVGGYEQYF
few	TRBJ1-2	TRBD1	TRBV7-2	16	TGTGCCAGCAGCTTGTTTACTTCGGGACAGGGCTATGGCTACACCTTC	CASSLFTSGQGYGYTF
few	TRBJ2-1	.	TRBV29-1	14	TGCAGCGTTGACGAAGAGGGAGTCTACAATGAGCAGTTCTTC	CSVDEEGVYNEQFF
.	TRBJ1-2	TRBD1	TRBV25-1	14	TGTGCCAGCAGTGCTGCAGGGGGCGTCTATGGCTACACCTTC	CASSAAGGVYGYTF
few	TRBJ2-5	.	TRBV28	13	TGTGCCAGCAGATCAGCTGGGAGAGAGACCCAGTACTTC	CASRSAGRETQYF
many	TRBJ2-6	TRBD2	TRBV4-2	19	TGTGCCAGCAGCCAAGTGGGACTAGCGGGGGACTCTGGGGCCAACGTCCTGACTTTC	CASSQVGLAGDSGANVLTF
once	TRBJ2-4	.	TRBV4-1	18	TGCGCCAGCAGCCTTCGCTATCCCCAGCCCCTAGCCAAAAACATTCAGTACTTC	CASSLRYPQPLAKNIQYF
.	TRBJ2-5	.	TRBV20-1	11	TGCAGTGCAAATACCCACGGGACCCAGTACTTC	CSANTHGTQYF
.	TRBJ2-7	TRBD1	TRBV29-1	13	TGCAGCACTGGGACAGGGAGCGGCTACGAGCAGTACTTC	CSTGTGSGYEQYF
.	TRBJ2-1	TRBD2	TRBV4-1	17	TGCGCCAGCAGCCAAGCCCCTAGCGGGAGCTCCTACAATGAGCAGTTCTTC	CASSQAPSGSSYNEQFF
.	TRBJ1-5	.	TRBV2	12	TGTGCCAGCAGCCTACGGGATTCGACCCAGCATTTT	CASSLRDSTQHF